What follows are 28 T cell receptor beta chains derived from one specimen sequenced in a study of cytomegalovirus exposure and HLA in healthy donors. PCR used 60 Vbeta primers and 13 Jbeta primers. The assay was immunoSEQ multiplex PCR, and TCRdb's table has in-frame clones only and misses some. Found here are more than 75,000 clones, about nine tenths of them singletons; the top ten hold about 2.3%. The sequencing input was PBMCs. These receptors all stem from a man in his late teens or twenties in good health and CMV-seronegative.

This sequence joins TRBV7-3 and TRBJ1-6; a weak D match, TRBD1 (6 bases). The CDR3 has 13 amino acids. Germline lookup yields CDR1 SGHTA and CDR2 FQGTGA. With 7 bases removed from V and 13 bases from J, the gap between germline ends came to 17 bases. DNA for the CDR3: TGTGCCAGCAAGATAGGGGGGGACGCGCCCCTCCACTTT. Protein: CASKIGGDAPLHF.

The rearrangement joins TRBV7-2 to TRBJ2-4, with a weak D call TRBD2 (5 bases). The germline CDR1 and CDR2 sequences are SGHTA and FQGNSA. The CDR3 is 16 residues long. Trimming left V 5 bases short and J 0 bases short, with 14 bases between. The CDR3 spells CASSPQRPLAKNIQYF. The CDR3 DNA sequence: TGTGCCAGCAGCCCTCAGCGGCCACTAGCCAAAAACATTCAGTACTTC.

The V gene is TRBV19, the J gene TRBJ2-6; a weak D match, TRBD1 (6 bases). The CDR3 consists of 16 residues. The germline V and J ends were trimmed by 7 bases and 0 bases, with 13 bases remaining between them. In germline, CDR1 is LNHDA, CDR2 SQIVND (reference sequence). CDR3 DNA sequence: TGTGCCAGTACCCTCGGCAGGGGCTCTGGGGCCAACGTCCTGACTTTC. It codes for CASTLGRGSGANVLTF.

Only one count was recorded for this clone. The rearrangement joins TRBV9 to TRBJ2-1; TRBD1 matches 9 bases. The CDR3 totals 15 residues. The germline V gene has CDR1 SGDLS and CDR2 YYNGEE. J gave up 3 bases and V 3 bases, and 4 bases lay outside the gene matches. The CDR3, as DNA: TGTGCCAGCAGCGGTACAGGGGGCGACTACAATGAGCAGTTCTTC. Protein: CASSGTGGDYNEQFF.

The gene calls are TRBV25-1 and TRBJ2-1; 12 nucleotides align to TRBD2. Unmatched junction bases numbered 10, after V lost 4 bases and J lost 12 bases. Germline V gives CDR1 MGHDK, CDR2 SYGVNS. There are 15 residues in the CDR3. The CDR3 DNA reads as TGTGCCAGCAGTGCCCCCACGTCTAGCGGGAGGGGGCAGTTCTTC. Encoded protein: CASSAPTSSGRGQFF.

The chain couples TRBV7-2 to TRBJ2-1; possible D gene TRBD1, 6 bases. With 0 bases removed from V and 6 bases from J, the gap between germline ends came to 18 bases. The CDR3 has 17 residues. The germline V gene encodes CDR1 SGHTA and CDR2 FQGNSA. The CDR3 nucleotides read TGTGCCAGCAGCTTAGCGCTTAGGCTCCAAGGGGGCAATGAGCAGTTCTTC. This codes for CASSLALRLQGGNEQFF.

The chain has TRBV27 and TRBJ1-4; TRBD1 matches 9 bases. The germline CDR1 and CDR2 sequences are MNHEY and SMNVEV (reference sequence). The CDR3 sequence is 13 residues long. Unmatched junction bases numbered 3, after V lost 7 bases and J lost 6 bases. CDR3 sequence: CASTGQGDEKLFF. The CDR3 DNA is TGTGCCAGCACGGGACAGGGAGATGAAAAACTGTTTTTT.

CDR3 nucleotides: TGTGCCAGCAGCCAAGAGATAGCGGTTAGGGACGAGCAGTACTTC. Encoded protein: CASSQEIAVRDEQYF. J is TRBJ2-7 and V is TRBV14, with a weak D call TRBD2 (6 bases). The CDR3 runs 15 residues. Trimming pared 0 bases from V and 5 bases from J, leaving 14 bases between. Germline CDR1 reads SGHDN; CDR2 reads FVKESK.

This clone came up a few times. This chain links TRBV11-2 with TRBJ2-5; 10 bases fit TRBD2. After removal of 1 base from V and 5 bases from J, the junction contained 1 base not matched to a gene. Per the germline V gene, CDR1 is SGHAT and CDR2 is FQNNGV. The CDR3 length is 14 residues. This chain's CDR3 is CASSLVLAGETQYF. DNA of the CDR3: TGTGCCAGCAGCTTAGTACTAGCGGGGGAGACCCAGTACTTC.

The rearrangement links TRBV15 to TRBJ1-5; D is unclear. From germline, CDR1 is LNHNV and CDR2 YYDKDF (reference sequence). The CDR3 is 13 residues long. V shed 2 bases and J shed 5 bases, with 7 bases lying between them. The chain's CDR3 is CATSRRGYQPQHF. The CDR3 DNA reads TGTGCCACCAGCAGACGAGGTTATCAGCCCCAGCATTTT.

The rearrangement joins TRBV27 to TRBJ2-5; the match to TRBD2 covers 8 bases. The J call may be wrong; the DNA end is better matched by TRBJ2-7. The CDR3 has 19 amino acids. The germline gives CDR1 MNHEY, CDR2 SMNVEV (reference sequence). The CDR3 region is CASSFFPEVGRASSYEQYF. The CDR3 DNA sequence: TGTGCCAGCAGTTTCTTTCCAGAGGTCGGGAGGGCCTCTAGCTACGAGCAGTACTTC.

Here the CDR3 DNA reads TGTGCCGCGGGGGCATCCTCTGGAAACACCATATATTTT. Its translation: CAAGASSGNTIYF. The J gene is TRBJ1-3, the V gene TRBV28, with D possibly TRBD1 on 6 matching bases. The CDR3 is 13 amino acids. Germline loops: CDR1 MDHEN, CDR2 SYDVKM. Trimming took off 11 bases at V and 0 bases at J, with 11 bases between the two ends.

The chain recombines TRBV28 with TRBJ1-4; TRBD1 is a possible D gene (6 bases). In germline, CDR1 is MDHEN, CDR2 SYDVKM. This CDR3 is built from 15 residues. V gave up 6 bases and J gave up 6 bases, with 17 bases separating them. This CDR3 reads CASSPLQGPYEKLFF. CDR3 coding DNA: TGTGCCAGCAGCCCCTTACAGGGACCATATGAAAAACTGTTTTTT. Full variable domain (rest looked up from reference TRBV28 and TRBJ1-4): DVKVTQSSRYLVKRTGEKVFLECVQDMDHENMFWYRQDPGLGLRLIYFSYDVKMKEKGDIPEGYSVSREKKERFSLILESASTNQTSMYLCASSPLQGPYEKLFFGSGTQLSVL.

The chain joins TRBV27 to TRBJ2-5; 9 bases map to TRBD2. Near its end, the DNA agrees better with TRBJ2-7, so the J call may be wrong. This CDR3 comprises 14 residues. The germline V gene has CDR1 MNHEY and CDR2 SMNVEV (reference sequence). The CDR3, as DNA: TGTGCCAGCACACTAATAGCGGGGGCCTACGAGCAGTACTTC. Protein sequence: CASTLIAGAYEQYF.

This clone was detected once. The rearrangement links TRBV6-1 to TRBJ2-3; TRBD2 might be the D (6 bases). Germline V CDR1 and CDR2: MNHNS, SASEGT. This CDR3 has 12 amino acids. V was clipped by 5 bases and J by 4 bases, with 7 bases between them. The CDR3 spells CASSLAADTQYF. DNA for the CDR3: TGTGCCAGCAGTTTAGCGGCAGATACGCAGTATTTT.

The chain uses TRBV5-1 and TRBJ2-1; 10 nucleotides align to TRBD1. V shed 4 bases and J 5 bases; nucleotides not matched to a gene: 12. CDR1 and CDR2 (germline): SGHRS, YFSETQ. CDR3 size: 17 residues. CDR3 residues: CASSPRTGTGVNNEQFF. CDR3 DNA sequence: TGCGCCAGCAGCCCAAGAACCGGGACAGGGGTTAACAATGAGCAGTTCTTC.

This clone was seen a single time. The rearrangement joins TRBV6-6 to TRBJ1-4; D uncertain. Germline V CDR1 and CDR2: MNHNY, SVGAGI (reference sequence). Trimming removed 6 bases at V and 5 bases at J, with 4 bases between. This CDR3 has 11 amino acids. The CDR3 region has the DNA TGTGCCAGCAGACTCAATGAAAAACTGTTTTTT. It yields the protein CASRLNEKLFF.

The chain uses TRBV6-6 and TRBJ1-2; D is uncertain. The V gene lost 4 bases and the J gene lost 2 bases, with 2 bases spanning the gap. Germline CDR1 MNHNY, CDR2 SVGAGI (reference sequence). The CDR3 extends over 11 amino acids. CDR3 in DNA: TGTGCCAGCAGTTTAAACTATGGCTACACCTTC. This gives the protein CASSLNYGYTF.

The CDR3 bases are TGTGCCAGCAGCCAAGTAAGGGGCAATGAGCAGTTCTTC. Translating gives CASSQVRGNEQFF. The chain uses TRBV14 and TRBJ2-1, with D maybe TRBD1 (5 bases). The germline gives CDR1 SGHDN, CDR2 FVKESK. Deletions cut 1 base from V and 6 bases from J, with 7 bases between. This CDR3 comprises 13 residues.

The genes are TRBV11-2 and TRBJ1-4; 9 bases agree with TRBD1. V was pared by 4 bases and J by 5 bases, with 5 bases of the junction left unmatched. The length of the CDR3 is 15 residues. The germline V gene encodes CDR1 SGHAT and CDR2 FQNNGV. For the CDR3, the DNA is TGTGCCAGCAGCTCACCCGGGACAGGGAATGAAAAACTGTTTTTT. This encodes CASSSPGTGNEKLFF.

V is TRBV7-6 and J is TRBJ2-7; 12 nucleotides align to TRBD2. The germline gives CDR1 SGHVS, CDR2 FNYEAQ. The CDR3 consists of 17 residues. Germline trimming cut 0 bases from V and 2 bases from J; bases unmatched to any gene: 5. CDR3 in DNA: TGTGCCAGCAGCTTAGCGACTAGCGGGAGCGGGGCCTACGAGCAGTACTTC. It encodes CASSLATSGSGAYEQYF.

This chain connects TRBV2 to TRBJ1-4, with TRBD1 identical over 8 bases. Germline assignment: CDR1 SNHLY and CDR2 FYNNEI. Unmatched junction bases numbered 7, after V lost 7 bases and J lost 0 bases. The CDR3 runs 16 residues. CDR3 amino acids: CASTPDRAATNEKLFF. The CDR3 DNA sequence: TGTGCCAGCACCCCGGACAGGGCCGCAACTAATGAAAAACTGTTTTTT.

The genes are TRBV9 and TRBJ2-2, with 8 bases lining up with TRBD2. Germline CDR1 and CDR2: SGDLS and YYNGEE. This CDR3 spans 14 amino acids. V trimming: 4 bases; J trimming: 6 bases; junction bases outside the gene matches: 5. CDR3 nucleotide sequence: TGTGCCAGCAGCCGGACTAGCTCGGCCGGGGAGCTGTTTTTT. This sequence encodes CASSRTSSAGELFF.

The chain couples TRBV5-4 to TRBJ1-1; 7 nucleotides align to TRBD1. The germline CDR1 and CDR2 sequences are SGHNT and YYREEE (reference sequence). The V gene end was trimmed by 6 bases and the J gene end by 2 bases; junction bases not matched to a gene: 7. The CDR3 spans 14 residues. The DNA for the CDR3 is TGTGCCAGCACCTTCGGGACAGTAAACACTGAAGCTTTCTTT. Translating it yields CASTFGTVNTEAFF.

V and J are TRBV28 and TRBJ1-2; unclear D gene. Germline loops: CDR1 MDHEN, CDR2 SYDVKM. V was clipped by 4 bases and J by 6 bases, with 21 bases between them. CDR3 length equals 16 residues. The CDR3 sequence: CASSSPNRGDVHGYTF. CDR3 nucleotides: TGTGCCAGCAGTTCCCCCAACCGCGGGGATGTCCATGGCTACACCTTC.

V gene TRBV30 combines with J gene TRBJ1-4, with unresolved D. The CDR3 loop spans 13 amino acids. Germline-derived CDR1 and CDR2 are GTSNPN and SVGIG (reference sequence). The V end was cut by 3 bases, the J end by 5 bases, with 10 bases between. This chain's CDR3 is CAWSGSRNEKLFF. CDR3 in DNA: TGTGCCTGGAGCGGGAGCCGAAATGAAAAACTGTTTTTT.

V and J are TRBV15 and TRBJ2-7; 7 positions agree with TRBD2. The CDR3 is made up of 15 amino acids. V gave up 1 base and J gave up 2 bases; unmatched junction bases: 5. The germline gives CDR1 LNHNV, CDR2 YYDKDF (reference sequence). CDR3: CATSRAGGITYEQYF. The CDR3 nucleotides read TGTGCCACCAGCAGAGCCGGGGGGATCACCTACGAGCAGTACTTC.

The chain recombines TRBV28 with TRBJ2-1; tentatively, D is TRBD1 (5 bases). The germline V gene has CDR1 MDHEN and CDR2 SYDVKM. V dropped 7 bases and J dropped 7 bases, with 17 bases sitting between them. The CDR3 loop spans 14 amino acids. This CDR3 reads CASTLGRVGNEQFF. The DNA for the CDR3 is TGTGCCAGCACCCTGGGGCGAGTCGGGAATGAGCAGTTCTTC.